These T cell receptor beta chains were read from a single sample in a study of T cell responses to AZD1222 COVID-19 vaccine. This table comes from immunoSEQ multiplex PCR, and its TCRdb copy is limited to in-frame clones, with some not included. Here the sample spans roughly 98,000 clones, 88% being singletons. Source: peripheral blood, taken 28 days after the second AZD1222 dose. The receptors were gathered from an adult who received the AZD1222 COVID-19 vaccine. The CDR3 runs from the conserved cysteine through the conserved F or W. A D gene is named only where the DNA matches it firmly. The size field is filled for only some rows; it gives once, few, many or a size class.

v_gene: TRBV20-1; abundance: -; d_gene: TRBD2; j_gene: TRBJ2-1; CDR3nt: TGCAGTGCTAGTGTGACTAGCGGCAATGAGCAGTTCTTC; CDR3aa: CSASVTSGNEQFF
v_gene: TRBV7-2; abundance: -; d_gene: -; j_gene: TRBJ2-3; CDR3nt: TGTGCCAGCAGCTTAGTGGTGGGAGTCACAGATACGCAGTATTTT; CDR3aa: CASSLVVGVTDTQYF
v_gene: TRBV19; abundance: once; d_gene: -; j_gene: TRBJ1-1; CDR3nt: TGTGCCAGTAGTGGGGATGAGGGCAGAATGAACACTGAAGCTTTCTTT; CDR3aa: CASSGDEGRMNTEAFF
v_gene: TRBV19; abundance: -; d_gene: TRBD2; j_gene: TRBJ2-2; CDR3nt: TGTGCCAGTATCGCGGGGGGTCTGGGCGGGGAGCTGTTTTTT; CDR3aa: CASIAGGLGGELFF
v_gene: TRBV28; abundance: once; d_gene: -; j_gene: TRBJ1-1; CDR3nt: TGTGCCAGCAGTCCTACATGGACTGAAGCTTTCTTT; CDR3aa: CASSPTWTEAFF
v_gene: TRBV29-1; abundance: -; d_gene: -; j_gene: TRBJ1-1; CDR3nt: TGCAGCGTTGAGGGAGGATACACTGAAGCTTTCTTT; CDR3aa: CSVEGGYTEAFF
v_gene: TRBV30; abundance: once; d_gene: -; j_gene: TRBJ2-3; CDR3nt: TGTGCCTGGAAGCACTCCGGAGCAGATACGCAGTATTTT; CDR3aa: CAWKHSGADTQYF
v_gene: TRBV5-1; abundance: -; d_gene: TRBD1; j_gene: TRBJ2-5; CDR3nt: TGCGCCAGCAGCTTTCCAGGGGGCAGCGAGACCCAGTACTTC; CDR3aa: CASSFPGGSETQYF
v_gene: TRBV29-1; abundance: once; d_gene: -; j_gene: TRBJ2-2; CDR3nt: TGCAGCGTGACCTCTACTGTGACGAACACCGGGGAGCTGTTTTTT; CDR3aa: CSVTSTVTNTGELFF
v_gene: TRBV7-6; abundance: -; d_gene: -; j_gene: TRBJ2-2; CDR3nt: TGTGCCAGCAGCTTTGCGGGCGCGAACACCGGGGAGCTGTTTTTT; CDR3aa: CASSFAGANTGELFF
v_gene: TRBV30; abundance: -; d_gene: TRBD1; j_gene: TRBJ2-2; CDR3nt: TGTGCCTGGAGTAAGGGAAGGGGGACAGGCGGGGAGCTGTTTTTT; CDR3aa: CAWSKGRGTGGELFF
v_gene: TRBV7-9; abundance: -; d_gene: TRBD2; j_gene: TRBJ2-7; CDR3nt: TGTGCCAGCAGCTTAGAGGTATTTAGGACTAGGGGCGAGCAGTACTTC; CDR3aa: CASSLEVFRTRGEQYF
v_gene: TRBV9; abundance: -; d_gene: TRBD1; j_gene: TRBJ1-1; CDR3nt: TGTGCCAGCAGCGTAGGGAGACAGGGGAACACTGAAGCTTTCTTT; CDR3aa: CASSVGRQGNTEAFF
v_gene: TRBV28; abundance: -; d_gene: -; j_gene: TRBJ1-6; CDR3nt: TGTGCCAGCACCCCTATGACAAGCTCCTATAATTCACCCCTCCACTTT; CDR3aa: CASTPMTSSYNSPLHF
v_gene: TRBV5-6; abundance: -; d_gene: TRBD1; j_gene: TRBJ1-4; CDR3nt: TGTGCCAGCAGCTGGGGACAGGGATCAACTAATGAAAAACTGTTTTTT; CDR3aa: CASSWGQGSTNEKLFF
v_gene: TRBV5-1; abundance: few; d_gene: -; j_gene: TRBJ1-1; CDR3nt: TGCGCCAGCAGCCCCCTTACGGGGGCCACCACGGCTTTCTTT; CDR3aa: CASSPLTGATTAFF
v_gene: TRBV29-1; abundance: -; d_gene: -; j_gene: TRBJ1-4; CDR3nt: TGCAGCGTTGGAGAGAACGGTGAAAAACTGTTTTTT; CDR3aa: CSVGENGEKLFF
v_gene: TRBV7-9; abundance: many; d_gene: TRBD1; j_gene: TRBJ2-2; CDR3nt: TGTGCCAGCAGAAAACCGGGACAGGTCCTACCGAACACCGGGGAGCTGTTTTTT; CDR3aa: CASRKPGQVLPNTGELFF
v_gene: TRBV19; abundance: -; d_gene: -; j_gene: TRBJ1-4; CDR3nt: TGTGCCAGTAGTTTGGGACATACGATTGAAAAACTGTTTTTT; CDR3aa: CASSLGHTIEKLFF
v_gene: TRBV18; abundance: -; d_gene: -; j_gene: TRBJ1-1; CDR3nt: TGTGCCAGCTCATCAGGACAGCCGTCGACAACCGAAGCTTTCTTT; CDR3aa: CASSSGQPSTTEAFF
v_gene: TRBV18; abundance: -; d_gene: -; j_gene: TRBJ2-7; CDR3nt: TGTGCCAGCTCACCCTTACTAGGAGAGCAGTACTTC; CDR3aa: CASSPLLGEQYF
v_gene: TRBV5-4; abundance: -; d_gene: TRBD2; j_gene: TRBJ2-1; CDR3nt: TGTGCCAGCAGCCCCCCAAGCGGGAGTGGTTACAATGAGCAGTTCTTC; CDR3aa: CASSPPSGSGYNEQFF
v_gene: TRBV7-2; abundance: -; d_gene: TRBD2; j_gene: TRBJ2-7; CDR3nt: TGTGCCAGCAGCCCCACTAGCGGGATAAACTACGAGCAGTACTTC; CDR3aa: CASSPTSGINYEQYF
v_gene: TRBV5-1; abundance: -; d_gene: -; j_gene: TRBJ1-1; CDR3nt: TGCGCCAGCAGCTTGACCACGTCGAACACTGAAGCTTTCTTT; CDR3aa: CASSLTTSNTEAFF
v_gene: TRBV30; abundance: -; d_gene: -; j_gene: TRBJ1-4; CDR3nt: TGTGCCTGGAGTGAGGACAGTAATGAAAAACTGTTTTTT; CDR3aa: CAWSEDSNEKLFF
v_gene: TRBV4-1; abundance: few; d_gene: TRBD2; j_gene: TRBJ2-7; CDR3nt: TGCGCCAGCAGCCGAGTGACTAGCGGAGACTACGAGCAGTACTTC; CDR3aa: CASSRVTSGDYEQYF
v_gene: TRBV19; abundance: -; d_gene: TRBD1; j_gene: TRBJ2-7; CDR3nt: TGTGCCAGTAGTAACCAAGGGACAGGAACATCCTACGAGCAGTACTTC; CDR3aa: CASSNQGTGTSYEQYF
v_gene: TRBV25-1; abundance: -; d_gene: TRBD1; j_gene: TRBJ1-4; CDR3nt: TGTGCCAGCACCTCCCGGACAGGGGGCTTGGAAAAACTGTTTTTT; CDR3aa: CASTSRTGGLEKLFF
v_gene: TRBV6-5; abundance: -; d_gene: -; j_gene: TRBJ2-7; CDR3nt: TGTGCCAGCAGCTCCGGGACAATTTACGAGCAGTACTTC; CDR3aa: CASSSGTIYEQYF
v_gene: TRBV6-5; abundance: -; d_gene: -; j_gene: TRBJ1-2; CDR3nt: TGTGCCAGCAGTTACGGGGGTCAGACCGCCCGCGATGGCTACACCTTC; CDR3aa: CASSYGGQTARDGYTF
v_gene: TRBV7-3; abundance: -; d_gene: -; j_gene: TRBJ1-1; CDR3nt: TGTGCCAGCAGCTTAAAAAACAGGCAGAACACTGAAGCTTTCTTT; CDR3aa: CASSLKNRQNTEAFF
v_gene: TRBV2; abundance: -; d_gene: -; j_gene: TRBJ2-6; CDR3nt: TGTGCCAGCAGGACCCCCTTCGCTGGGGCCAACGTCCTGACTTTC; CDR3aa: CASRTPFAGANVLTF
v_gene: TRBV27; abundance: -; d_gene: TRBD1; j_gene: TRBJ2-1; CDR3nt: TGTGCCAGCAGTTTATCGGGGACAGGGCACAATGAGCAGTTCTTC; CDR3aa: CASSLSGTGHNEQFF
v_gene: TRBV19; abundance: once; d_gene: -; j_gene: TRBJ1-2; CDR3nt: TGTGCCAGTAGCCAAACCGGATCTAACTATGGCTACACCTTC; CDR3aa: CASSQTGSNYGYTF
v_gene: TRBV24-1; abundance: -; d_gene: -; j_gene: TRBJ2-1; CDR3nt: TGTGCCACCAGTGATTTAAGGCGGAATGAGCAGTTCTTC; CDR3aa: CATSDLRRNEQFF
v_gene: TRBV2; abundance: -; d_gene: -; j_gene: TRBJ1-2; CDR3nt: TGTGCCAGCAGTGAAGAGGGTGACTATGGCTACACCTTC; CDR3aa: CASSEEGDYGYTF
v_gene: TRBV6-2/TRBV6-3; abundance: -; d_gene: -; j_gene: TRBJ1-5; CDR3nt: TGTGCCAGCAGTAACAACAGGCGTCCCCAGCATTTT; CDR3aa: CASSNNRRPQHF
v_gene: TRBV27; abundance: -; d_gene: -; j_gene: TRBJ2-3; CDR3nt: TGTGCCAGCAGTTCCCCCCCCTGGACAGATACGCAGTATTTT; CDR3aa: CASSSPPWTDTQYF
v_gene: TRBV28; abundance: -; d_gene: -; j_gene: TRBJ1-2; CDR3nt: TGTGCCAGCAGTTCAGGGGTATTCGGCGGCTACACCTTC; CDR3aa: CASSSGVFGGYTF
v_gene: TRBV6-1; abundance: -; d_gene: -; j_gene: TRBJ2-7; CDR3nt: TGTGCCAGCAGTGACGATCTGGGCGGAGCATCCTACGAGCAGTACTTC; CDR3aa: CASSDDLGGASYEQYF
v_gene: TRBV7-8; abundance: -; d_gene: TRBD1; j_gene: TRBJ1-1; CDR3nt: TGTGCCAGCAGCTTATTCCCGCGACAGGGTTCGAACACTGAAGCTTTCTTT; CDR3aa: CASSLFPRQGSNTEAFF
v_gene: TRBV7-2; abundance: -; d_gene: TRBD1; j_gene: TRBJ1-5; CDR3nt: TGTGCCAGCAGCTTACACAGGGGGCCGGGCCAGCCCCAGCATTTT; CDR3aa: CASSLHRGPGQPQHF
v_gene: TRBV5-4; abundance: -; d_gene: -; j_gene: TRBJ1-3; CDR3nt: TGTGCCAGCAGCTTGGTTGGGGTTGGAAACACCATATATTTT; CDR3aa: CASSLVGVGNTIYF
v_gene: TRBV11-1; abundance: -; d_gene: -; j_gene: TRBJ1-6; CDR3nt: TGTGCCAGCAGCCACCTCGCCGAATCACCCCTCCACTTT; CDR3aa: CASSHLAESPLHF
v_gene: TRBV4-1; abundance: -; d_gene: -; j_gene: TRBJ1-1; CDR3nt: TGCGCCAGCAGCCAAGAAAGGCAGACGAACACTGAAGCTTTCTTT; CDR3aa: CASSQERQTNTEAFF
v_gene: TRBV18; abundance: -; d_gene: TRBD2; j_gene: TRBJ2-7; CDR3nt: TGTGCCAGCTCGCCTAGCGGGAGGTCCTACGAGCAGTACTTC; CDR3aa: CASSPSGRSYEQYF
v_gene: TRBV7-6; abundance: -; d_gene: TRBD2; j_gene: TRBJ2-1; CDR3nt: TGTGCCAGCAGGCGGGAGATCGGTTTCAATGAGCAGTTCTTC; CDR3aa: CASRREIGFNEQFF
v_gene: TRBV27; abundance: -; d_gene: TRBD1; j_gene: TRBJ1-2; CDR3nt: TGTGCCAGCAGGGGAGGGGGCCTATTGTGGTACACCTTC; CDR3aa: CASRGGGLLWYTF
v_gene: TRBV27; abundance: once; d_gene: -; j_gene: TRBJ1-2; CDR3nt: TGTGCCAGCAGTCCGAGGGCAATCGATAACTATGGCTACACCTTC; CDR3aa: CASSPRAIDNYGYTF
v_gene: TRBV11-2; abundance: -; d_gene: -; j_gene: TRBJ2-1; CDR3nt: TGTGCCAGCAAGAGAGAGGGCAATGAGCAGTTCTTC; CDR3aa: CASKREGNEQFF
v_gene: TRBV7-8; abundance: -; d_gene: TRBD1; j_gene: TRBJ1-6; CDR3nt: TGTGCCAGCAGCCACAGGGACAGGGGCCCCTCACCCCTCCACTTT; CDR3aa: CASSHRDRGPSPLHF
v_gene: TRBV7-9; abundance: once; d_gene: -; j_gene: TRBJ2-7; CDR3nt: TGTGCCAGCAGCTTAGAGGGGATAGCCGAGCAGTACTTC; CDR3aa: CASSLEGIAEQYF
v_gene: TRBV19; abundance: -; d_gene: -; j_gene: TRBJ2-7; CDR3nt: TGTGCCAGTAGTATTCAGGCGCAGGGTGGCAGCTACGAGCAGTACTTC; CDR3aa: CASSIQAQGGSYEQYF
v_gene: TRBV5-1; abundance: -; d_gene: -; j_gene: TRBJ2-2; CDR3nt: TGCGCCAGCAGATCCCCGGGACTGAACACCGGGGAGCTGTTTTTT; CDR3aa: CASRSPGLNTGELFF